The 22 T cell receptor beta chains in this list originate from one sample, sequenced in a study of vaccination and CD4 T cells after COVID-19. These receptors' targets are unknown. The Oncomine TCR Beta short-read assay was what sequenced the DNA obtained from cultured CD4+ T cells. TCRdb re-called the PCR reads through MiXCR, storing one row per CDR3 protein. The profile covers about 21,000 distinct CDR3 sequences, with roughly half appearing a single time and roughly 10% taken by the ten largest. Treatment meaning: 10-day PBMC culture with coronavirus spike peptide pools or control peptides (ViraFEST assay). Input material: CD4+ T cells from blood, cultured in vitro. The receptors stem from a human donor who had recovered from COVID-19.

This clonotype has more than one count but fewer than ten. The rearrangement links TRBV12-3 or TRBV12-4 to TRBJ2-3; 7 bases fit TRBD2. This CDR3 is 15 amino acids long. J gave up 6 bases and V 1 base, and 7 bases lay outside the gene matches. The CDR3 loop is CASSLGGGAQDTQYF. The CDR3 region has the DNA TGTGCCAGCAGTTTAGGCGGGGGAGCCCAGGATACGCAGTATTTT.

The chain joins TRBV20-1 to TRBJ2-1, with D tentatively TRBD1 (5 bases). The CDR3 is 11 amino acids. The V and J ends lost 6 bases and 7 bases respectively, with 10 bases between them. Germline CDR1 and CDR2: DFQATT and SNEGSKA (reference sequence). The CDR3 reads CSAAPGNEQFF. The CDR3 region has the DNA TGCAGTGCAGCACCAGGGAATGAGCAGTTCTTC.

This sequence joins TRBV18 and TRBJ2-7; D is uncertain. From germline, CDR1 is KGHSH and CDR2 LQKENI. CDR3 length: 12 residues. V lost 5 bases to trimming and J lost 5 bases, with 10 bases between them. CDR3 in amino acids: CASSSVENEQYF. CDR3 DNA sequence: TGTGCCAGCTCAAGCGTAGAAAACGAGCAGTACTTC.

In its sample, this clonotype was seen a few times. The chain combines TRBV20-1 with TRBJ2-3, with D possibly being TRBD1 (6 bases). Germline lookup yields CDR1 DFQATT and CDR2 SNEGSKA (reference sequence). CDR3 length equals 13 residues. The CDR3 spells CSQWQGNTDTQYF. The DNA of the CDR3 is TGCAGCCAGTGGCAGGGGAACACAGATACGCAGTATTTT.

The sample holds one count of this clonotype. This rearrangement joins TRBV18 to TRBJ2-2; no clear D gene. The length of the CDR3 is 17 residues. Trimming took 2 bases from V and 3 from J, leaving 16 bases between them. The germline gives CDR1 KGHSH, CDR2 LQKENI. The CDR3 sequence: CASSPNRPLVDTGELFF. CDR3 nucleotide sequence: TGTGCCAGCTCACCAAATCGCCCCCTTGTAGACACCGGGGAGCTGTTTTTT.

This clonotype came up a few times. The chain combines TRBV20-1 with TRBJ1-5; D unresolved. Trimming took 3 bases from V and 2 from J, leaving 20 bases between them. The CDR3 runs to 17 residues. Germline V gene sequence: CDR1 DFQATT, CDR2 SNEGSKA (reference sequence). The CDR3 DNA sequence: TGCAGTGCTAGGAATAATGAGGGCCGTACTCGCAATCAGCCCCAGCATTTT. This sequence encodes CSARNNEGRTRNQPQHF.

The rearrangement joins TRBV7-9 to TRBJ1-1; 7 bases are a match to TRBD1. Germline V gene sequence: CDR1 SEHNR, CDR2 FQNEAQ (reference sequence). J gave up 3 bases and V 2 bases, and 6 bases lay outside the gene matches. The CDR3 runs to 15 residues. The CDR3 DNA reads TGTGCCAGCAGCTTACGCGGTACAGGGGACACTGAAGCTTTCTTT. Its translation is CASSLRGTGDTEAFF.

J is TRBJ2-3 and V is TRBV5-1; 7 positions agree with TRBD2. This CDR3 is built from 15 residues. Unmatched junction bases numbered 10, after V lost 4 bases and J lost 5 bases. Germline V gene data show CDR1 as SGHRS and CDR2 as YFSETQ. The DNA for the CDR3 is TGCGCCAGCAGCCCCGGGACTAAAACCGGAGATACGCAGTATTTT. This sequence encodes CASSPGTKTGDTQYF.

V is TRBV3-1 and J is TRBJ1-5; D gene ambiguous. The CDR3 runs 13 residues. Per germline, CDR1 LGHDT and CDR2 YNNKEL (reference sequence). Trimming stripped 0 bases from V and 6 bases from J, with 6 bases between. This chain's CDR3 is CASSQDWGQPQHF. The CDR3 DNA is TGTGCCAGCAGCCAAGATTGGGGTCAGCCCCAGCATTTT.

The CDR3 nucleotides read TGTGCCAGCAGTTATAGGGGGAACCCCTACGAGCAGTACTTC. Translation: CASSYRGNPYEQYF. The gene calls are TRBV6-5 and TRBJ2-7; D may be TRBD1 (6 bases). V lost 3 bases to trimming and J lost 2 bases, with 11 bases between them. The CDR3 length is 14 residues. Germline V CDR1 and CDR2: MNHEY, SVGAGI.

The V call is TRBV7-8, the J call TRBJ2-1, with unresolved D. With 5 bases removed from V and 12 bases from J, the gap between germline ends came to 17 bases. This CDR3 region has 13 residues. The germline CDR1 and CDR2 sequences are SGHVS and FQNEAQ. The chain's CDR3 is CASSPYGAMGQFF. The CDR3, as DNA: TGTGCCAGCAGCCCCTACGGTGCAATGGGGCAGTTCTTC.

The rearrangement joins TRBV7-2 to TRBJ2-3; tentatively, D is TRBD2 (5 bases). The V end lost 0 bases, the J end lost 8 bases, and 9 bases lay between the germline ends. Germline CDR1 and CDR2: SGHTA and FQGNSA. This CDR3 region has 13 residues. The CDR3 is CASSLAGESTQYF. The CDR3 region has the DNA TGTGCCAGCAGCTTAGCGGGAGAGAGTACGCAGTATTTT.

J is TRBJ2-2 and V is TRBV20-1, with TRBD1 identical over 8 bases. V was pared by 2 bases and J by 8 bases, with 7 bases of the junction left unmatched. In germline, CDR1 is DFQATT, CDR2 SNEGSKA (reference sequence). The CDR3 is made up of 14 amino acids. In DNA, the CDR3 is TGCAGTGCTAGATCGACAGGGGATTTAGGGGAGCTGTTTTTT. Amino acid sequence: CSARSTGDLGELFF.

This clonotype was detected only a few times. The chain combines TRBV6-2 or TRBV6-3 with TRBJ2-4, with D perhaps being TRBD1 or TRBD2 (6 bases each). Germline CDR1 MNHEY, CDR2 SVGEGT. Between the trimmed V and J ends, which lost 7 bases and 0 bases, there was a span of 13 bases. The CDR3 is 15 residues long. Here the CDR3 DNA reads TGTGCCAGCACCGAGGGGGGACTAGCCAAAAACATTCAGTACTTC. This translates into CASTEGGLAKNIQYF.

This clonotype was detected a few times. CDR3 sequence reads: CASREDRANQPQHF. The DNA of the CDR3 is TGTGCCAGCAGGGAGGACAGGGCAAATCAGCCCCAGCATTTT. The rearrangement joins TRBV6-1 to TRBJ1-5; 8 bases map to TRBD1. CDR3 length: 14 amino acids. The germline gives CDR1 MNHNS, CDR2 SASEGT. The V segment lost 6 bases and the J segment 4 bases; nucleotides outside the gene matches: 5.

This chain joins TRBV5-1 and TRBJ2-2, with TRBD2 matching over 9 bases. The trim removed 8 bases at V and 3 bases at J, leaving 17 bases unmatched. CDR1 is SGHRS and CDR2 is YFSETQ in the germline V gene. This CDR3 is built from 18 residues. CDR3 nucleotides: TGCGCCAGTAGCGCGGGGGGGACTCGGTCTTGGGACACCGGGGAGCTGTTTTTT. This gives the protein CASSAGGTRSWDTGELFF.

This chain connects TRBV10-1 to TRBJ2-2, with D uncertain. Germline V gene lookup returns CDR1 WNHNN and CDR2 SYGVQD (reference sequence). The V end was cut by 5 bases, the J end by 2 bases, with 9 bases between. The length of the CDR3 is 14 residues. The CDR3 DNA is TGCGCCAGCAGTAAACAGTCTAACACCGGGGAGCTGTTTTTT. Its translation: CASSKQSNTGELFF.

A single count supports this clonotype. V gene TRBV19 combines with J gene TRBJ2-4; possibly TRBD1 or TRBD2 for D (5 bases each). Germline V gives CDR1 LNHDA, CDR2 SQIVND (reference sequence). The V gene lost 7 bases and the J gene lost 9 bases, with 10 bases spanning the gap. The CDR3 spans 11 residues. The CDR3 here is CASKRGSIQYF. In DNA, the CDR3 is TGTGCCAGTAAGAGGGGAAGCATTCAGTACTTC. Complete variable domain (other parts from reference TRBV19 and TRBJ2-4): DGGITQSPKYLFRKEGQNVTLSCEQNLNHDAMYWYRQDPGQGLRLIYYSQIVNDFQKGDIAEGYSVSREKKESFPLTVTSAQKNPTAFYLCASKRGSIQYFGAGTRLSVL.

The chain employs TRBV7-9 and TRBJ1-3; D may be TRBD1 (5 bases). V was pared by 5 bases and J by 0 bases, with 11 bases between. This CDR3 has 15 residues. Germline V gene sequence: CDR1 SEHNR, CDR2 FQNEAQ (reference sequence). CDR3 coding DNA: TGTGCCAGCAGCCAGGACACTTACTCTGGAAACACCATATATTTT. Its protein product is CASSQDTYSGNTIYF.

With regard to this clonotype: A read error may account for a junction end that differs from germline. The chain links TRBV20-1 to TRBJ2-2; 11 bases agree with TRBD2. From germline, CDR1 is DFQATT and CDR2 SNEGSKA (reference sequence). The CDR3 has 15 residues. The CDR3 sequence: CSTRLGTSGTGELFF. CDR3 DNA sequence: TGCAGTACTAGATTGGGGACTAGCGGCACCGGGGAGCTGTTTTTT.

J is TRBJ1-5 and V is TRBV30, with 8 bases identical to TRBD1. The CDR3 length is 14 residues. Unmatched junction bases numbered 6, after V lost 6 bases and J lost 2 bases. Germline V gene lookup returns CDR1 GTSNPN and CDR2 SVGIG (reference sequence). CDR3 sequence: CACDRGVGNQPQHF. CDR3 sequence (DNA): TGTGCCTGCGACAGGGGAGTCGGCAATCAGCCCCAGCATTTT.

The gene calls are TRBV28 and TRBJ1-4; D might be TRBD1 (6 bases). V was cut by 1 base and J by 0 bases, with 6 bases left in between. Germline CDR1 is MDHEN and CDR2 is SYDVKM. This CDR3 has 15 amino acids. The chain's CDR3 is CASSLSGATNEKLFF. As DNA, the CDR3 is TGTGCCAGCAGTTTATCAGGGGCAACTAATGAAAAACTGTTTTTT.